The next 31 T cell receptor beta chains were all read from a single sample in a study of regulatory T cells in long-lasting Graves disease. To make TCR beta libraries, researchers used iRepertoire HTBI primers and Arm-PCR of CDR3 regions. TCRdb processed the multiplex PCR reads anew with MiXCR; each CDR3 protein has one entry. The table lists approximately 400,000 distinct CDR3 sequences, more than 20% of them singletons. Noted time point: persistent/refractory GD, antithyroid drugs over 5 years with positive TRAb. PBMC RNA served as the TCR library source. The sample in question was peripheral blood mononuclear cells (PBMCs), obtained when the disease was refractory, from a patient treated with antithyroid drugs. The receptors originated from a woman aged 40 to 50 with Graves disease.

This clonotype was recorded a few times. CDR3 sequence reads: CASSSTGIGANVLTF. Here the CDR3 DNA reads TGTGCCAGCAGCTCCACAGGGATTGGGGCCAACGTCCTGACTTTC. V usage is TRBV7-9 and J usage is TRBJ2-6; a possible D gene is TRBD1 (6 bases). The germline V gene has CDR1 SEHNR and CDR2 FQNEAQ (reference sequence). This CDR3 is built from 15 residues. Between the trimmed V and J ends, which lost 4 bases and 3 bases, there was a span of 10 bases.

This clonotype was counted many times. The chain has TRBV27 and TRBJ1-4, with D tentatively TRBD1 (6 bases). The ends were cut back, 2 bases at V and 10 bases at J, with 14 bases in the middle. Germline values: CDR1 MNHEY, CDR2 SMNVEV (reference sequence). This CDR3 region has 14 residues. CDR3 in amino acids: CASSLTWDKGKLFF. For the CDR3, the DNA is TGTGCCAGCAGTTTAACATGGGACAAGGGAAAACTGTTTTTT.

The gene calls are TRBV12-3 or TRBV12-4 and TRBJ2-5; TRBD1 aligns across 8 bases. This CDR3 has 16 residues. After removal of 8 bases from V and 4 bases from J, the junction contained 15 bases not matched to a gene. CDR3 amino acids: CASSPIGQGAPETQYF. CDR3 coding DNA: TGTGCCAGCTCACCAATCGGCCAGGGGGCCCCAGAGACCCAGTACTTC.

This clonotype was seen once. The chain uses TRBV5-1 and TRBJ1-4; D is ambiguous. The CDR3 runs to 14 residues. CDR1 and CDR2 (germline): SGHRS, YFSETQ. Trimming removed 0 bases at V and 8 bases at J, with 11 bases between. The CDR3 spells CASSLDGLGEKLFF. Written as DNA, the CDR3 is TGCGCCAGCAGCTTGGATGGACTTGGGGAAAAACTGTTTTTT.

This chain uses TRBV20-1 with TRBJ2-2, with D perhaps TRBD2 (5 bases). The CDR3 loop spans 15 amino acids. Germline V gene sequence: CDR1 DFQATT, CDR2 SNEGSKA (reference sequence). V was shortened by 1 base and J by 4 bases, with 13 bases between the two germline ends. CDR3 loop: CSARAKLASTGELFF. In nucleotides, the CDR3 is TGCAGTGCTAGAGCTAAGCTAGCTTCCACCGGGGAGCTGTTTTTT.

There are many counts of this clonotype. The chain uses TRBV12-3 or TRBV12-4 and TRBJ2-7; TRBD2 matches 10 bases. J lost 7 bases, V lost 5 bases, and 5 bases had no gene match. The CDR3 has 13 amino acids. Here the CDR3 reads CASSASGSREQYF. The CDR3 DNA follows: TGTGCCAGCAGTGCTAGCGGGAGTCGGGAGCAGTACTTC.

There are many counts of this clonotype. CDR3 sequence (DNA): TGTGCCAGCAGTCCGAAAGCAAAGGGACAGTCCTACGAGCAGTACTTC. Protein: CASSPKAKGQSYEQYF. The chain joins TRBV6-1 to TRBJ2-7, with 7 bases aligning to TRBD1. CDR3 length equals 16 residues. V shed 5 bases, J shed 1 base, and the junction held 11 bases outside the gene matches. CDR1 and CDR2 from the germline V gene are MNHNS and SASEGT.

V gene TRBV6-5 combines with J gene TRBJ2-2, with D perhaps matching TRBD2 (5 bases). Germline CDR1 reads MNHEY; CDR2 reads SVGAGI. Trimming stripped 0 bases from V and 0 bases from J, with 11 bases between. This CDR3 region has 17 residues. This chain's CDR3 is CASSYSRWETNTGELFF. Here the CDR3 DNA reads TGTGCCAGCAGTTACTCGAGATGGGAGACGAACACCGGGGAGCTGTTTTTT.

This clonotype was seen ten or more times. CDR3 in DNA: TGTGCCAGCAGCTCCATACAGGGTCATGTCTCCGAGCAGTACTTC. Translating gives CASSSIQGHVSEQYF. The V and J genes are TRBV11-2 and TRBJ2-7; possibly TRBD1 for D (6 bases). Germline values: CDR1 SGHAT, CDR2 FQNNGV. Trimming removed 4 bases from V and 6 bases from J, with 19 bases in between. The CDR3 consists of 15 residues. Supplemented by reference TRBV11-2 and TRBJ2-7, the full variable domain reads EAGVAQSPRYKIIEKRQSVAFWCNPISGHATLYWYQQILGQGPKLLIQFQNNGVVDDSQLPKDRFSAERLKGVDSTLKIQPAKLEDSAVYLCASSSIQGHVSEQYFGPGTRLTVT.

The CDR3 region is CASSRSRDSYEQYF. In DNA, the CDR3 is TGTGCCAGCAGCCGATCCCGGGACTCCTACGAGCAGTACTTC. This rearrangement joins TRBV7-2 to TRBJ2-7, with D possibly being TRBD2 (5 bases). The V end was cut by 5 bases, the J end by 0 bases, with 11 bases between. CDR1 SGHTA and CDR2 FQGNSA come from the germline V gene. This CDR3 region has 14 residues.

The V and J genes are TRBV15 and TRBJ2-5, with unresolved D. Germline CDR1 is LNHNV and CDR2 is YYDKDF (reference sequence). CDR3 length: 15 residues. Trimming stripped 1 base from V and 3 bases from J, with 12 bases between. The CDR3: CATSRAPGAEETQYF. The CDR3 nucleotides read TGTGCCACCAGCAGAGCCCCGGGCGCCGAAGAGACCCAGTACTTC. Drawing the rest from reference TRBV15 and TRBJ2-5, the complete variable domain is DAMVIQNPRYQVTQFGKPVTLSCSQTLNHNVMYWYQQKSSQAPKLLFHYYDKDFNNEADTPDNFQSRRPNTSFCFLDIRSPGLGDTAMYLCATSRAPGAEETQYFGPGTRLLVL.

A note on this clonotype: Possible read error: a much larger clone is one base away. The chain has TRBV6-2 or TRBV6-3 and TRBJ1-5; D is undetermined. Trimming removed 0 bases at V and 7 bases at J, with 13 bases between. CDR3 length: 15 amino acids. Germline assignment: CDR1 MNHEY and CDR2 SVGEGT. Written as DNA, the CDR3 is TGTGCCAGCAGTTACTCGGCCGGTGGGAACCAGCCCCAGCATTTT. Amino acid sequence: CASSYSAGGNQPQHF.

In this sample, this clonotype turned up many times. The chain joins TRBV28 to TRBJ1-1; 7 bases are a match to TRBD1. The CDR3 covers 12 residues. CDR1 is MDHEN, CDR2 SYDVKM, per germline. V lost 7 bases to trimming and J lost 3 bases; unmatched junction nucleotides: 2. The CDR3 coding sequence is TGTGCCAGCAACACAGGGGACACTGAAGCTTTCTTT. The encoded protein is CASNTGDTEAFF.

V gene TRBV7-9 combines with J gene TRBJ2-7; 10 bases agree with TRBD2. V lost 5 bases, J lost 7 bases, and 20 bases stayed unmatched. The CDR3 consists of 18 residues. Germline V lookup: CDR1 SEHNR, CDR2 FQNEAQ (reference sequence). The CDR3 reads CASSMLAGDALHLGEQYF. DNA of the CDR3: TGTGCCAGCAGCATGCTAGCGGGAGACGCCCTCCACTTGGGGGAGCAGTACTTC.

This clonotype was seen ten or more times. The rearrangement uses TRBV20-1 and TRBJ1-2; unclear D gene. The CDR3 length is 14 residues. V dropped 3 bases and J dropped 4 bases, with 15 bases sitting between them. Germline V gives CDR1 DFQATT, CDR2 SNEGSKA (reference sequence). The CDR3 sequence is CSASTTTQGYGYTF. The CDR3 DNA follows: TGCAGTGCTAGCACCACCACTCAAGGCTATGGCTACACCTTC.

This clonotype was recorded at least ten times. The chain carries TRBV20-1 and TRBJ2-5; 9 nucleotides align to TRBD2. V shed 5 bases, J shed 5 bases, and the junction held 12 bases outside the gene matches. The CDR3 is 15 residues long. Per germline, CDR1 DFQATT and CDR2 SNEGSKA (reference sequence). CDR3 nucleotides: TGCAGTGCTGGGTCTAGCGGGGAGAGTGGGGAGACCCAGTACTTC. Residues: CSAGSSGESGETQYF.

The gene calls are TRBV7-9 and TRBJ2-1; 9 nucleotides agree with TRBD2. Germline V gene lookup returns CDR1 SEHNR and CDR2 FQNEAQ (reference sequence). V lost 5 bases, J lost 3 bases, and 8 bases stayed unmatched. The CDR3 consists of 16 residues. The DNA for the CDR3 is TGTGCCAGCAGCCCAAGGACTAGCGTGGACTACAATGAGCAGTTCTTC. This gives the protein CASSPRTSVDYNEQFF.

In nucleotides, the CDR3 is TGCGCCAGCAGCTCGACTCGACAGGGAGCAGATACGCAGTATTTT. Translation gives CASSSTRQGADTQYF. The V call is TRBV5-1, the J call TRBJ2-3; 7 bases are a match to TRBD1. CDR3 size: 15 residues. Trimming at V came to 3 bases and at J to 4 bases, leaving 8 bases not matched to a gene. CDR1 and CDR2 (germline): SGHRS, YFSETQ. Together with reference TRBV5-1 and TRBJ2-3, the CDR3 gives the full variable domain: KAGVTQTPRYLIKTRGQQVTLSCSPISGHRSVSWYQQTPGQGLQFLFEYFSETQRNKGNFPGRFSGRQFSNSRSEMNVSTLELGDSALYLCASSSTRQGADTQYFGPGTRLTVL.

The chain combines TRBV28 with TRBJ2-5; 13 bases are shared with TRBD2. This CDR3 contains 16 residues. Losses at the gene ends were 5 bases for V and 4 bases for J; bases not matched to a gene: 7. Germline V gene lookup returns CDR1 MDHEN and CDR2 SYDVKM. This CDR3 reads CASSPWTSGSLETQYF. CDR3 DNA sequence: TGTGCCAGCAGTCCCTGGACTAGCGGGAGCCTAGAGACCCAGTACTTC.

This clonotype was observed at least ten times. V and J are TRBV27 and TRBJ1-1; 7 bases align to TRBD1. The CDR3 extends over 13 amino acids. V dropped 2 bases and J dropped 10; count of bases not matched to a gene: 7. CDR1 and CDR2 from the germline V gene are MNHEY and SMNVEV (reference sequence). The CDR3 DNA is TGTGCCAGCAGTTTAACGACAGGGTTCGGAGCTTTCTTT. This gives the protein CASSLTTGFGAFF.

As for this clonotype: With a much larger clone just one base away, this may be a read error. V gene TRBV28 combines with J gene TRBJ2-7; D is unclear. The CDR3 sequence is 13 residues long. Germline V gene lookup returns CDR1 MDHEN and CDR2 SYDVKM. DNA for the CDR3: TGTGCCAGCTCAAATCAGCAGGCGTACGGGCAGTACTTC. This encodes CASSNQQAYGQYF.

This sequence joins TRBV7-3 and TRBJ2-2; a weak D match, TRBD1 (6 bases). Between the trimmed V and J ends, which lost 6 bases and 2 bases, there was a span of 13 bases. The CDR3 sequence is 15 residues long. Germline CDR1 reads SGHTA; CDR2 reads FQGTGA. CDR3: CASRTGSPNTGELFF. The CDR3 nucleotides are TGTGCCAGCAGGACAGGAAGCCCCAACACCGGGGAGCTGTTTTTT.

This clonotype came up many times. CDR3 DNA: TGTGCCAGCAGTTACCGGGCACTAGCGGGAGGAGGGTACGAGCAGTACTTC. Protein product: CASSYRALAGGGYEQYF. The chain has TRBV6-2 or TRBV6-3 and TRBJ2-7, with TRBD2 identical over 12 bases. CDR3 length: 17 amino acids. CDR1 and CDR2 (germline): MNHEY, SVGEGT. V was pared by 2 bases and J by 4 bases, with 9 bases of the junction left unmatched.

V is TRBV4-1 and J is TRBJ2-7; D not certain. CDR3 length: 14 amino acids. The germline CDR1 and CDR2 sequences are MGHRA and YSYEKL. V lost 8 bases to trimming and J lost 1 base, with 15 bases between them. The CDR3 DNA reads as TGCGCCAGCGGATGGAATAGGTTTTCCTACGAGCAGTACTTC. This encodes CASGWNRFSYEQYF.

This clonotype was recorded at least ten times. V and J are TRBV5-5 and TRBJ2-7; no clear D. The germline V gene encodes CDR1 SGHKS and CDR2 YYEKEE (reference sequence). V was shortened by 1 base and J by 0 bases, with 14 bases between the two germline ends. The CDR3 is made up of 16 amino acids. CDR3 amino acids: CASSLNPDITSYEQYF. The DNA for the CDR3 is TGTGCCAGCAGCTTGAATCCGGATATTACCTCCTACGAGCAGTACTTC.

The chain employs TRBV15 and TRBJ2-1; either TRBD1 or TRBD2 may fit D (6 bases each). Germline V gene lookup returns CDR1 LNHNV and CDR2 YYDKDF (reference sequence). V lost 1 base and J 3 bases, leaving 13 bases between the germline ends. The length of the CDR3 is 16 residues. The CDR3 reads CATSRGRLGGYNEQFF. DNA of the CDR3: TGTGCCACCAGCAGAGGCCGACTAGGGGGCTACAATGAGCAGTTCTTC.

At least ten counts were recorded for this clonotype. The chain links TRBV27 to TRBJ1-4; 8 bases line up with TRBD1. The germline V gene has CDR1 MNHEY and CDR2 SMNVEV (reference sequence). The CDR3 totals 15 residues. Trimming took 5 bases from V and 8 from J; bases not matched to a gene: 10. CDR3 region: CASSPDLDRAEKLFF. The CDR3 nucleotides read TGTGCCAGCAGTCCGGATTTGGACAGGGCAGAAAAACTGTTTTTT.

The DNA of the CDR3 is TGCGCCAGCAGCTTATCCGGGACAGGGAACGGCTACACCTTC. It yields the protein CASSLSGTGNGYTF. This chain uses TRBV5-1 with TRBJ1-2, with 9 bases identical to TRBD1. Trimming took 2 bases from V and 8 from J; bases not matched to a gene: 7. The germline gives CDR1 SGHRS, CDR2 YFSETQ. CDR3 length: 14 amino acids.

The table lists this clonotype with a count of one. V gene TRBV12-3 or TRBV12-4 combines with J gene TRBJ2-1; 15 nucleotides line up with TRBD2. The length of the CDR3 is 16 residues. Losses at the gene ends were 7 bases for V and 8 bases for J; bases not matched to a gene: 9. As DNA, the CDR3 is TGTGCCAGCACCTTCGGACTAGCGGGAGGGCGTCATGAGCAGTTCTTC. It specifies CASTFGLAGGRHEQFF.

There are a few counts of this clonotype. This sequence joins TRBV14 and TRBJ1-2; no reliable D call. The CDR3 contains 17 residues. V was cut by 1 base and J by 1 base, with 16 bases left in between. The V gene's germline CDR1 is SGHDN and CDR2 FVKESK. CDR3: CASSQGPREGNNYGYTF. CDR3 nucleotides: TGTGCCAGCAGCCAAGGTCCCCGGGAAGGGAATAACTATGGCTACACCTTC.

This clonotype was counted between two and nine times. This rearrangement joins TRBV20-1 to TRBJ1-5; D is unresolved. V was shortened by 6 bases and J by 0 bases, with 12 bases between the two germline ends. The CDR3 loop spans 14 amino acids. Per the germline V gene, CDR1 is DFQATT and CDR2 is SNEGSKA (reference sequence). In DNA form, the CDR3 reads TGCAGTGCCAACAGTGGGAATAGCAATCAGCCCCAGCATTTT. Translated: CSANSGNSNQPQHF.